This T cell receptor beta chain stems from a study of blood T cell repertoires in COVID-19. On the study more broadly: Some COVID-19 samples were acute and others convalescent; all came from the United States, Italy and Spain. T cells, B-cell-depleted T cells, or PBMCs provided the cDNA or gDNA that served as material.

Trimming took off 6 bases at V and 3 bases at J, with 14 bases between the two ends. The CDR3 extends over 14 amino acids. CDR1 and CDR2 from the germline V gene are KGHSH and LQKENI. Authors' methods: Amplifying reference gene primers gave estimates of nucleated cell counts. Method: immunoSEQ multiplex PCR; TCRdb's copy keeps in-frame clones and lacks some. V, J and clone size are those of that table, while D and trimming were read from the DNA. Of tens of thousands of clones in the sample, 79% were seen once. In this sample, this clone turned up once. The clonotype comes from a man in his 60s with acute or convalescent COVID-19. The sequencing input was peripheral blood. V and J are TRBV18 and TRBJ1-1; no definite D call. CDR3 coding DNA: TGTGCCAGCTCCCCCACGGGGTTGCACACTGAAGCTTTCTTT. This encodes CASSPTGLHTEAFF.